This TCR beta chain is drawn from a study of T cells expressing NK-cell markers. Study-level information: Seven HCMV-seropositive donors and one seronegative donor made up the eight sequenced donors.

The CDR3 sequence is 16 residues long. Looked up from germline, CDR1 is LGHNA and CDR2 is YNFKEQ. TCRdb reprocessed the 5' RACE reads and reports one entry per CDR3 protein, with no DNA. Its table lists a few hundred thousand distinct CDR3 sequences. Sequencing was carried out using blood T cells: a sorted CD56 or NKG2C T cell subset, CD4+ or CD8+ T cells, or bulk PBMC T cells (not recorded which). The chain has TRBV4-2 and TRBJ2-4; TCRdb names TRBD1, which stays unverified in the absence of DNA. The clonotype was recovered from a woman aged 45-59 years in good health. The CDR3 region is CASSHLGGAAKNIQYF.